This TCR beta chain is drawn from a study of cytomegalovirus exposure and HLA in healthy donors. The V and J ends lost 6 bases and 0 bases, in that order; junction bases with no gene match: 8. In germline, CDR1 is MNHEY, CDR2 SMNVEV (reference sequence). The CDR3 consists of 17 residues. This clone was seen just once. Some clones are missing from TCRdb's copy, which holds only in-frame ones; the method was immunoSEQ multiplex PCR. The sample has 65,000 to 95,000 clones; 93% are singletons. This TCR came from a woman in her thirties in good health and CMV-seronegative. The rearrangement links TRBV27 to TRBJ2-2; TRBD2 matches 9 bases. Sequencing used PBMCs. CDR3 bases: TGTGCCAGCAGGGCCTCGGGACTAGCCCCGAACACCGGGGAGCTGTTTTTT. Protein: CASRASGLAPNTGELFF.